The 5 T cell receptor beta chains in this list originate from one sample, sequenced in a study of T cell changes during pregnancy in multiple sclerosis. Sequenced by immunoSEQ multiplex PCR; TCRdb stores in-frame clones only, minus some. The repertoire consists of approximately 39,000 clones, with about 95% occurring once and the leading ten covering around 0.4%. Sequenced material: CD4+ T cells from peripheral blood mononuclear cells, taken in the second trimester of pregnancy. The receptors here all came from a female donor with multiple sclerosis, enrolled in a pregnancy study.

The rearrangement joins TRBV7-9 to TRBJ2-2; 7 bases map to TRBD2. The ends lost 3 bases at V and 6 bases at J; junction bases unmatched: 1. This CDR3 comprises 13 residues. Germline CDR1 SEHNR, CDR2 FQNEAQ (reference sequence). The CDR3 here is CASSFAGAGELFF. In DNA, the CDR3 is TGTGCCAGCAGCTTCGCGGGAGCCGGGGAGCTGTTTTTT. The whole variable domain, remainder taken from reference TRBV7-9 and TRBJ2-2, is DTGVSQNPRHKITKRGQNVTFRCDPISEHNRLYWYRQTLGQGPEFLTYFQNEAQLEKSRLLSDRFSAERPKGSFSTLEIQRTEQGDSAMYLCASSFAGAGELFFGEGSRLTVL.

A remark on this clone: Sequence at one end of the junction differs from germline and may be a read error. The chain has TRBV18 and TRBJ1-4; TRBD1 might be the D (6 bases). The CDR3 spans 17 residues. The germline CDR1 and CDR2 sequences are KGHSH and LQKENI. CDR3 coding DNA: TGTGCCAGCTCACCCCTCGCCGGGGGGGGCAGGAATGAAAAATTGTTTTTT. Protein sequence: CASSPLAGGGRNEKLFF.

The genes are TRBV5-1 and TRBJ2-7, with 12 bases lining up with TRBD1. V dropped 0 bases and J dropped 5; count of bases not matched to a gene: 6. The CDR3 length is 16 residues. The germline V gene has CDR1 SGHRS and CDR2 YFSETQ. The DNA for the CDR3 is TGCGCCAGCAGCTTGGGGGGGGGACAGGGGGCGCACGAGCAGTACTTC. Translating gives CASSLGGGQGAHEQYF. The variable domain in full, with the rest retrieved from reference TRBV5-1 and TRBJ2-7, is KAGVTQTPRYLIKTRGQQVTLSCSPISGHRSVSWYQQTPGQGLQFLFEYFSETQRNKGNFPGRFSGRQFSNSRSEMNVSTLELGDSALYLCASSLGGGQGAHEQYFGPGTRLTVT.

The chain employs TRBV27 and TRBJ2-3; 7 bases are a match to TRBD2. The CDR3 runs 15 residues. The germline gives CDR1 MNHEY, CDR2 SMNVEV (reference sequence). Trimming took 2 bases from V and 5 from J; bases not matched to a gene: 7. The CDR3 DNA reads TGTGCCAGCAGTTTACGCGGGAGAGCTGGAGATACGCAGTATTTT. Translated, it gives CASSLRGRAGDTQYF.

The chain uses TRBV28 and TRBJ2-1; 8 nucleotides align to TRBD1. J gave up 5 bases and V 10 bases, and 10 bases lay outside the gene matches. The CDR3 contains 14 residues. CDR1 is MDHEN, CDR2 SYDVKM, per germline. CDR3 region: CATTPGQGHNEQFF. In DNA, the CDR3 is TGTGCCACGACTCCTGGACAGGGCCACAATGAGCAGTTCTTC.